The following is a T cell receptor (beta chain) sequence with its context. This record belongs to a study of blood T cell repertoires in COVID-19. Original data processing: Estimates of nucleated cell counts were drawn from the amplification of reference gene primers. This table comes from immunoSEQ multiplex PCR, and its TCRdb copy is limited to in-frame clones, with some not included. D and trimming were read from the DNA, whereas the V and J calls and clone size are those reported in that table. The table shows around 250,000 clones, with roughly nine tenths occurring only once. Per the germline V gene, CDR1 is LGHNA and CDR2 is YSLEER. This CDR3 is 16 amino acids long. J gave up 4 bases and V 0 bases, and 7 bases lay outside the gene matches.

V is TRBV4-3 and J is TRBJ2-3; TRBD2 matches 7 bases. The receptor comes from a woman in her forties who had recovered from COVID-19. Input material: peripheral blood. This chain's CDR3 is CASSQDERLAADTQYF. The CDR3 DNA sequence: TGCGCCAGCAGCCAAGATGAGAGACTAGCAGCAGATACGCAGTATTTT.